This T cell receptor (beta chain) was obtained from a study of cytomegalovirus exposure and HLA in healthy donors. Comment on this clone: No antigen is known for it.

Whole-study findings and limits: Within the 100 to 150 validation repertoires, first-cohort TCR clusters tended to co-occur, according to a later analysis. Among TCR sequences, most were rare, though some public TCRs appeared in many donors.

The validation cohort, a group of 90 to 150 subjects, included the donors and was separate from the roughly 670-subject first cohort. Assay: immunoSEQ multiplex PCR; the TCRdb copy retains only in-frame clones and omits some. The sample records 130,000 or so clones, 89% being singletons. The germline CDR1 and CDR2 sequences are SGHVS and FQNEAQ. This CDR3 comprises 10 residues. Trimming stripped 6 bases from V and 11 bases from J, with 10 bases between. Sequenced: PBMCs. The origin of this receptor is a woman younger than 35 in good health and CMV-seropositive. V and J are TRBV7-8 and TRBJ1-1; D remains unclear. The CDR3 nucleotides are TGTGCCAGCAGACCCCCCGGGGCTTTCTTT. This translates into CASRPPGAFF.